This is a list of T cell receptor beta chains from one sample in a study of blood T cells in healthy people across ages. TCRdb analysed the 5' RACE reads with MiXCR anew, one entry per CDR3 protein. The table has approximately 820,000 distinct CDR3 sequences, under 45% seen once. Sequencing was carried out using blood. The receptors originated from a man between 60 and 75 years old in good health. Both conserved end residues are part of each CDR3. D genes are given only for firm matches. Part of the rows lack a size; the others show once, few, many or a class for expanded clones.

J gene,clone size,D gene,V gene,CDR3 protein,CDR3 DNA
TRBJ2-5,few,-,TRBV2,CASSRVRVQETQYF,TGTGCTAGCAGCAGGGTGAGGGTCCAAGAGACCCAGTACTTC
TRBJ1-4,-,-,TRBV6-6,CASSSDRLIGEKLFF,TGTGCCAGCAGTTCCGATCGCTTAATTGGGGAAAAACTGTTTTTT
TRBJ1-2,few,TRBD1,TRBV29-1,CSVIMTGEDYGYTF,TGCAGCGTTATAATGACAGGGGAGGACTATGGCTACACCTTC
TRBJ2-3,-,TRBD1,TRBV13,CASSSHRGIRDTQYF,TGTGCCAGCAGCTCCCACAGGGGGATTAGGGATACGCAGTATTTT
TRBJ2-3,few,-,TRBV28,CASSLRLADTQYF,TGTGCCAGCAGTTTACGACTAGCAGATACGCAGTATTTT
TRBJ2-3,-,-,TRBV20-1,CSTWDQRPDTQYF,TGCAGTACCTGGGACCAGAGGCCAGATACGCAGTATTTT
TRBJ1-1,few,-,TRBV25-1,CASSVPGMNTEAFF,TGTGCTAGCAGTGTTCCAGGGATGAACACTGAAGCTTTCTTT
TRBJ2-7,-,TRBD1,TRBV3-1,CASSLSGTGNYEQYF,TGTGCCAGCAGCCTTTCCGGGACAGGGAACTACGAGCAGTACTTC
TRBJ2-7,many,TRBD1,TRBV28,CASSLGTGRLEQYF,TGTGCCAGCAGTTTGGGGACAGGGAGGCTCGAGCAGTACTTC
TRBJ2-3,-,-,TRBV27,CASGPQGSDTQYF,TGTGCCAGCGGTCCCCAAGGGTCAGATACGCAGTATTTT
TRBJ2-3,few,TRBD2,TRBV5-1,CASSLEPGGTSVTQYF,TGCGCCAGCAGCTTGGAACCGGGGGGGACATCAGTTACGCAGTATTTT
TRBJ2-3,-,TRBD2,TRBV7-2,CASSLNLGGATDTQYF,TGTGCCAGCAGCTTAAATCTCGGGGGGGCGACAGATACGCAGTATTTT
TRBJ1-1,-,-,TRBV29-1,CSVGDPKVANTEAFF,TGCAGCGTTGGGGACCCCAAAGTGGCGAACACTGAAGCTTTCTTT
TRBJ1-4,-,-,TRBV7-6,CASSLGAGIGEEKLFF,TGTGCCAGCAGCTTAGGAGCAGGAATCGGAGAGGAAAAACTGTTTTTT
TRBJ1-1,-,-,TRBV24-1,CATSETGLSNTEAFF,TGTGCCACCAGTGAAACGGGACTGTCGAACACTGAAGCTTTCTTT
TRBJ1-5,-,-,TRBV7-2,CASSLYRVSLYQPQHF,TGTGCCAGCAGCCTCTACAGGGTCTCGCTTTATCAGCCCCAGCATTTT
TRBJ2-3,-,-,TRBV7-9,CASSPDMTRTDTQYF,TGTGCCAGCAGCCCCGACATGACTCGCACAGATACGCAGTATTTT
TRBJ2-1,-,-,TRBV20-1,CSASLARVRNEQFF,TGCAGTGCTAGCCTAGCGAGGGTTCGGAATGAGCAGTTCTTC
TRBJ2-5,few,-,TRBV5-5,CASSLAGYDQETQYF,TGTGCCAGCAGCTTGGCCGGGTACGACCAAGAGACCCAGTACTTC
TRBJ2-2,-,-,TRBV5-1,CASSLGRTNTGELFF,TGTGCCAGCAGTTTAGGGCGGACTAACACCGGGGAGCTGTTTTTT
TRBJ2-5,-,TRBD2,TRBV29-1,CSVERASGRAETQYF,TGCAGCGTTGAACGGGCTAGCGGCCGTGCGGAGACCCAGTACTTC
TRBJ2-3,few,-,TRBV6-1,CASSEHRSDTQYF,TGTGCCAGCAGTGAACACCGGTCAGATACGCAGTATTTT
TRBJ1-1,-,-,TRBV20-1,CSAKVSTGRTEAFF,TGCAGTGCGAAGGTATCGACAGGCCGGACTGAAGCTTTCTTT
TRBJ1-2,-,-,TRBV5-4,CASSPEGKTAYGYTF,TGTGCCAGCAGCCCCGAGGGCAAGACGGCCTATGGCTACACCTTC
TRBJ2-7,-,TRBD2,TRBV7-2,CASTRGGAGYEQYF,TGTGCCAGCACCCGCGGGGGGGCGGGATACGAGCAGTACTTC
TRBJ1-5,-,TRBD1,TRBV4-1,CASSQDEDRTDSNQPQHF,TGCGCCAGCAGCCAAGACGAGGACAGGACTGATAGCAATCAGCCCCAGCATTTT
TRBJ2-5,many,-,TRBV12-3/TRBV12-4,CASSFSGAGETQYF,TGTGCCAGCAGTTTCTCGGGGGCAGGGGAGACCCAGTACTTC
TRBJ2-5,-,-,TRBV20-1,CSASDSPQETQYF,TGCAGTGCTTCCGACAGTCCCCAAGAGACCCAGTACTTC
TRBJ1-2,-,TRBD1,TRBV13,CASSLGQGAEGNTF,TGTGCCAGCAGCTTAGGACAGGGGGCTGAAGGCAACACCTTC
TRBJ2-7,-,-,TRBV20-1,CSARDRSDGYEQYF,TGCAGTGCTAGAGACCGCTCCGATGGCTACGAGCAGTACTTC
TRBJ2-5,few,-,TRBV18,CASSPFHSGQETQYF,TGTGCCAGCTCACCATTCCATAGCGGCCAAGAGACCCAGTACTTC
TRBJ2-7,few,-,TRBV4-1,CASSRAGASYEQYF,TGCGCCAGCAGCCGGGCAGGGGCAAGTTACGAGCAGTACTTC
TRBJ1-2,few,-,TRBV30,CAWSSRGRGGYTF,TGTGCCTGGAGTTCTCGGGGCAGGGGTGGCTACACCTTC
TRBJ1-6,few,-,TRBV5-1,CASSQTTGFRDSPLHF,TGCGCCAGCAGCCAGACTACAGGGTTCCGTGATTCACCCCTCCACTTT
TRBJ1-2,few,-,TRBV3-1,CASSRSRPSNYGYTF,TGTGCCAGCAGCCGATCAAGGCCTTCTAACTATGGCTACACCTTC
TRBJ2-1,few,-,TRBV14,CASSQWDYNEQFF,TGTGCCAGCAGCCAATGGGACTACAATGAGCAGTTCTTC
TRBJ2-5,-,-,TRBV18,CASSPPVREGETQYF,TGTGCCAGCTCACCACCGGTCAGGGAAGGGGAGACCCAGTACTTC
TRBJ2-7,-,TRBD1,TRBV5-1,CASSLEGQGVEQYF,TGCGCCAGCAGCTTGGAGGGGCAGGGGGTCGAGCAGTACTTC
TRBJ2-5,few,-,TRBV20-1,CSATSQLVRSQYF,TGCAGTGCTACGTCCCAGCTCGTTAGGTCCCAGTACTTC
TRBJ2-5,-,-,TRBV9,CASSGAVKKETQYF,TGTGCCAGCAGCGGAGCAGTCAAGAAAGAGACCCAGTACTTC
TRBJ1-1,-,TRBD1,TRBV4-1,CASSVGQGANPNTEAFF,TGCGCCAGCAGCGTCGGACAGGGGGCTAACCCTAACACTGAAGCTTTCTTT
TRBJ2-7,few,-,TRBV5-1,CASSLAPTGGIYEQYF,TGCGCCAGCAGCTTGGCCCCTACTGGGGGGATCTACGAGCAGTACTTC
TRBJ2-1,-,TRBD2,TRBV12-3/TRBV12-4,CASRGGLAGENEQFF,TGTGCCAGCAGGGGGGGACTAGCTGGGGAAAATGAGCAGTTCTTC
TRBJ1-2,-,-,TRBV2,CASSPRQGSGYTF,TGTGCCAGCAGCCCCCGTCAGGGAAGTGGCTACACCTTC
TRBJ2-1,few,-,TRBV12-3/TRBV12-4,CASSFNGFKVAGRNNEQFF,TGTGCCAGCAGTTTTAACGGATTTAAGGTTGCGGGACGAAACAATGAGCAGTTCTTC
TRBJ2-1,few,-,TRBV14,CASSQDIGASEQFF,TGTGCCAGCAGCCAAGATATCGGGGCGAGTGAGCAGTTCTTC
TRBJ1-1,-,-,TRBV29-1,CSVLVTNTEAFF,TGCAGCGTTCTAGTCACGAACACTGAAGCTTTCTTT
TRBJ1-2,few,-,TRBV29-1,CSVPWAATNYGYTF,TGCAGCGTCCCATGGGCAGCCACTAACTATGGCTACACCTTC
TRBJ2-1,-,-,TRBV20-1,CSARDYRQGVGYEQFF,TGCAGTGCTAGAGATTATCGGCAGGGTGTAGGGTACGAGCAGTTCTTC
TRBJ2-1,few,TRBD1,TRBV12-3/TRBV12-4,CATTFGSGGGYNEQFF,TGTGCCACCACCTTCGGGTCAGGGGGCGGGTACAATGAGCAGTTCTTC
TRBJ1-5,few,-,TRBV12-3/TRBV12-4,CASSLAGVGNQPQHF,TGTGCCAGCAGTTTAGCAGGGGTGGGCAATCAGCCCCAGCATTTT